Listed below are T cell receptor beta chains from one sample, sequenced in a study of T cells in Graves' hyperthyroidism and ophthalmopathy. Via MiXCR, TCRdb re-called the multiplex PCR reads, giving one row per CDR3 protein. The sample carries over 300,000 distinct CDR3 sequences, around 13% recorded once. The specimen was blood. These receptors were taken from an older woman with Graves' hyperthyroidism. The CDR3 runs from the conserved cysteine through the conserved F or W. D genes are given only for firm matches. Expanded clones are given a class, and other clones once, few, many or no size at all.

j_call | cdr3_length | clone_size | d_call | v_call | cdr3_nt | cdr3_aa
TRBJ2-6 | 14 | . | . | TRBV10-3 | TGTGCCATCGGTCCTATCTCTGGGGCCAACGTCCTGACTTTC | CAIGPISGANVLTF
TRBJ2-1 | 13 | . | . | TRBV9 | TGTGCCAGCAGCCTTACCTTAGCGAGTGAGCAGTTCTTC | CASSLTLASEQFF
TRBJ2-4 | 13 | many | . | TRBV3-1 | TGTGCCAGCAGCCAAAAGTTAGTAAACATTCAGTACTTC | CASSQKLVNIQYF
TRBJ2-1 | 14 | many | TRBD2 | TRBV11-2 | TGTGCCACCACCAGCGGGGGGGATTACAATGAGCAGTTCTTC | CATTSGGDYNEQFF
TRBJ1-3 | 15 | many | . | TRBV28 | TGTGCCAGCAGTTCGATACAGGGTTTTAGCAACACCATATATTTT | CASSSIQGFSNTIYF
TRBJ2-7 | 18 | few | TRBD2 | TRBV5-1 | TGCGCCAGCAGCTTGGTTCTAGCGGGAGGGCCTAGTTTCTACGAGCAGTACTTC | CASSLVLAGGPSFYEQYF
TRBJ2-7 | 12 | . | . | TRBV5-1 | TGCGCCAGCAGCGACAATGCCTACGAGCAGTACTTC | CASSDNAYEQYF
TRBJ1-2 | 13 | few | . | TRBV20-1 | TGCAGTGCTAGGGACAGAAAGATCTATGGCCACACCTTC | CSARDRKIYGHTF
TRBJ1-3 | 16 | few | . | TRBV12-3/TRBV12-4 | TGTGCCAGCAGTTTAGGCGAAACAGGGTCTGGAAACACCATATATTTT | CASSLGETGSGNTIYF
TRBJ1-1 | 15 | many | . | TRBV6-2/TRBV6-3 | TGTGCCAGCAGTTACGATGCGGGGGGGGACACTGAAGCTTTCTTT | CASSYDAGGDTEAFF
TRBJ2-3 | 15 | many | TRBD1 | TRBV18 | TGTGCCAGCTCACCAAGACAGGGGGTCACAGATACGCAGTATTTT | CASSPRQGVTDTQYF
TRBJ1-2 | 14 | many | TRBD1 | TRBV18 | TGTGCCAGCTCACCAGGGACAGGGAACTATGGCTACACCTTC | CASSPGTGNYGYTF
TRBJ2-1 | 17 | many | . | TRBV12-3/TRBV12-4 | TGTGCCAGCAGTTTGAGTGAGCGCCCGAGCTCCTACAATGAGCAGTTCTTC | CASSLSERPSSYNEQFF
TRBJ2-7 | 14 | few | . | TRBV27 | TGTGCCAGCAGCCGTAGTGGACTACTATACGAGCAGTACTTC | CASSRSGLLYEQYF
TRBJ1-5 | 18 | many | TRBD1 | TRBV20-1 | TGCAGTGCGACGAGCGTGGGACAGGGTGTAGTTGGCAATCAGCCCCAGCATTTT | CSATSVGQGVVGNQPQHF
TRBJ2-7 | 15 | many | TRBD2 | TRBV5-1 | TGCGCCAGCAGCCAGCGGGGGCCCGGGGAGGGGGAGCAGTACTTC | CASSQRGPGEGEQYF
TRBJ2-3 | 14 | . | . | TRBV6-1 | TGTGCCAGCAAATGGGAAATGAGCACAGATACGCAGTATTTT | CASKWEMSTDTQYF
TRBJ2-3 | 14 | . | . | TRBV5-1 | TGCGCCAGCAGCTCTGATACTAGCACAGATACGCAGTATTTT | CASSSDTSTDTQYF
TRBJ2-7 | 15 | many | TRBD2 | TRBV18 | TGTGCCAGCTCACCACGAGGACTAGCGGGTCTCGAGCAGTACTTC | CASSPRGLAGLEQYF
TRBJ2-1 | 16 | . | TRBD2 | TRBV7-9 | TGTGCCAGCAGCTTAGGACTAGCGCTTTCCTACAATGAGCAGTTCTTC | CASSLGLALSYNEQFF
TRBJ2-5 | 16 | many | . | TRBV2 | TGTGCCAGCAGTGATATTGCTCGCGGAGAGGGGGAGACCCAGTACTTC | CASSDIARGEGETQYF
TRBJ2-7 | 14 | many | TRBD2 | TRBV10-3 | TGTGCCACAACTAGCGGGAAAGATTCCTACGAGCAGTACTTC | CATTSGKDSYEQYF
TRBJ2-5 | 13 | many | . | TRBV18 | TGTGCCAGCTCACCCAGGCAGGAAGAGACCCAGTACTTC | CASSPRQEETQYF
TRBJ2-7 | 14 | many | TRBD1 | TRBV27 | TGTGCCAGCAGTCACAGACAGGGTACCTACGAGCAGTACTTC | CASSHRQGTYEQYF
TRBJ2-5 | 14 | . | TRBD2 | TRBV5-1 | TGCGCCAGCAGCCCTCTAGCGGAGACGGGGTCCCAGTACTTC | CASSPLAETGSQYF
TRBJ2-1 | 14 | many | TRBD2 | TRBV29-1 | TGCAGCTCCAGTCTAGCGGGAGGGCCGAATGAGCAGTTCTTC | CSSSLAGGPNEQFF
TRBJ2-7 | 17 | many | TRBD2 | TRBV11-2 | TGTGCCAGCAGCAGTCCCGGGACTAGCCATAGCTCCTACGAGCAGTACTTC | CASSSPGTSHSSYEQYF
TRBJ1-1 | 16 | many | . | TRBV5-5 | TGTGCCAGCAAAAGATCACAGGCCGCAAGCGAAACTGAAGCTTTCTTT | CASKRSQAASETEAFF
TRBJ1-1 | 14 | . | . | TRBV4-2 | TGTGCCAGCAGCCAAGAGAGGCAGAGAACTGAAGCTTTCTTT | CASSQERQRTEAFF
TRBJ2-1 | 14 | many | TRBD1 | TRBV20-1 | TGCAGTGCTATAAACAGGGGGCAAGGGAATGAGCAGTTCTTC | CSAINRGQGNEQFF
TRBJ2-3 | 16 | few | TRBD1 | TRBV5-1 | TGCGCCAGCAGCACGGGGACAGGGGCCGGGGGAGATACGCAGTATTTT | CASSTGTGAGGDTQYF